Included here is one TCR beta chain sequence, with context. Naive CD8 cells lacked CD45RO and underwent positive selection for CCR7, leaving out terminally differentiated effector memory CD45RA+ cells. Per sorted-subset replicate PCR, input was about 180 ng DNA, representing some 30,000 T cell genomes. Profiled with immunoSEQ multiplex PCR; TCRdb holds only in-frame clones, not every one. Among about 2.2 million clones listed, 93% were seen once. The sample originates from a study of shared clonotypes between healthy human individuals. V was trimmed by 2 bases and J by 6 bases, leaving 10 bases between them. The CDR3 length is 14 residues. Per germline, CDR1 MNHEY and CDR2 SMNVEV (reference sequence).

The receptor's source is a man aged 18 to 35 in good health. Some clones in this sample may be carry-over from other donors' samples. Sequencing was performed on naive CD8+ T cells from PBMCs. This rearrangement joins TRBV27 to TRBJ1-4; D remains ambiguous. The CDR3 here is CASSLSQLDEKLFF. CDR3 nucleotide sequence: TGTGCCAGCAGTTTAAGTCAGCTAGATGAAAAACTGTTTTTT.